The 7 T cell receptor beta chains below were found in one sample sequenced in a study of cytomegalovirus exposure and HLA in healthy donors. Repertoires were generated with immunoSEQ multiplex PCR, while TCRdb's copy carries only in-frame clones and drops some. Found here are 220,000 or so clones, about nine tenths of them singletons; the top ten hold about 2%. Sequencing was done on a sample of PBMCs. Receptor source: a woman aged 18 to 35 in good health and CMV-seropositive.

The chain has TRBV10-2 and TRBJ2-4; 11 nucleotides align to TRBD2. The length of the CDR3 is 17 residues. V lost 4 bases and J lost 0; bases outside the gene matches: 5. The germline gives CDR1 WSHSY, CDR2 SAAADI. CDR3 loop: CASSGRLAGLAKNIQYF. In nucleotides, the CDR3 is TGCGCCAGCAGTGGGAGACTAGCGGGACTAGCCAAAAACATTCAGTACTTC.

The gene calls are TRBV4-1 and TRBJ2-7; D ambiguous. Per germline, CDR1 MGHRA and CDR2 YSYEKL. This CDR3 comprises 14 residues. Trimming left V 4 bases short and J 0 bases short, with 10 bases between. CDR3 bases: TGCGCCAGCAGCCCTGCCAGAAGCTCCTACGAGCAGTACTTC. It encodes CASSPARSSYEQYF.

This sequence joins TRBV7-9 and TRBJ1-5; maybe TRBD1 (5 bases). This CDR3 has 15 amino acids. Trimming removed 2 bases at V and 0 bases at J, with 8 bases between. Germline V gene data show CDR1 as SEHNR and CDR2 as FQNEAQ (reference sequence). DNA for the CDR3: TGTGCCAGCAGCTTAACCAGGGATAGCAATCAGCCCCAGCATTTT. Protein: CASSLTRDSNQPQHF.

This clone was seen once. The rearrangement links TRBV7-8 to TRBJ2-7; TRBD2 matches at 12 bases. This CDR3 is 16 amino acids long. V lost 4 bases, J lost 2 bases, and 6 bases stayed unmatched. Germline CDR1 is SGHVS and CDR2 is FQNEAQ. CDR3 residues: CASSSDRLAGAYEQYF. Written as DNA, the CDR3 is TGTGCCAGCAGCTCCGACCGACTAGCGGGAGCCTACGAGCAGTACTTC.

The CDR3 here is CASSFRTGHLDEKLFF. The CDR3 DNA reads TGTGCCAGCAGCTTTAGAACAGGGCATCTTGATGAAAAACTGTTTTTT. The V gene is TRBV2, the J gene TRBJ1-4; D may be TRBD1 (6 bases). CDR1 and CDR2 (germline): SNHLY, FYNNEI. The CDR3 contains 16 residues. Trimming cost V 6 bases and J 6 bases, with 20 bases left between them.

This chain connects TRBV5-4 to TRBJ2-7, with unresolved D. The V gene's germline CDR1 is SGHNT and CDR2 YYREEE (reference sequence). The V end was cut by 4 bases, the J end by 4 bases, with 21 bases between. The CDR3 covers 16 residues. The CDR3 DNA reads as TGTGCCAGCAGCAGCCCTAGTAATTTCCCTCCTTACGAGCAGTACTTC. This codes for CASSSPSNFPPYEQYF.

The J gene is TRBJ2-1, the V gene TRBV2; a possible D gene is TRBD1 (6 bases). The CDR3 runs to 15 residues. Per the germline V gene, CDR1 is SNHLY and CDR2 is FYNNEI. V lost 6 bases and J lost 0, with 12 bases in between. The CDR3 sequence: CASRVGQSSYNEQFF. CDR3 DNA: TGTGCCAGCAGAGTCGGACAGAGCTCCTACAATGAGCAGTTCTTC.